These 3 T cell receptor beta chains were sequenced from one sample in a study of T cell responses to AZD1222 COVID-19 vaccine. The table came from immunoSEQ multiplex PCR; TCRdb's copy has only in-frame clones and leaves some out. This table has just over 95,000 clones, around 90% appearing once. This specimen consisted of peripheral blood, obtained on day 0 of AZD1222 vaccination. These TCRs come from an adult in good health.

This sequence joins TRBV7-8 and TRBJ2-3; 11 nucleotides align to TRBD2. The CDR3 totals 16 residues. Trimming took 4 bases from V and 4 from J; bases not matched to a gene: 7. Germline V gives CDR1 SGHVS, CDR2 FQNEAQ. The CDR3 nucleotides are TGTGCCAGCAGCTCACGTAGCGGGGGGGAGGCAGATACGCAGTATTTT. This gives the protein CASSSRSGGEADTQYF.

The chain combines TRBV15 with TRBJ2-7; D unresolved. The CDR3 length is 13 residues. The germline V gene encodes CDR1 LNHNV and CDR2 YYDKDF (reference sequence). The V end was cut by 3 bases, the J end by 3 bases, with 9 bases between. The CDR3, as DNA: TGTGCCACCAGCAGTTGGAGATACTACGAGCAGTACTTC. Translated, it gives CATSSWRYYEQYF.

The chain uses TRBV14 and TRBJ2-5; possible D gene TRBD2, 6 bases. Germline CDR1 SGHDN, CDR2 FVKESK. Trimming removed 0 bases from V and 4 bases from J, with 18 bases in between. This CDR3 has 17 amino acids. The DNA of the CDR3 is TGTGCCAGCAGCCAAGATCTTTCTGCGGGGTCGTCAGAGACCCAGTACTTC. It codes for CASSQDLSAGSSETQYF.